Listed below are T cell receptor beta chains from one sample, sequenced in a study of pediatric ulcerative colitis. Libraries were prepared by immunoSEQ multiplex PCR; TCRdb keeps only in-frame clonotypes and omits some of them. Here the sample spans about 36,000 clones, more than 70% being singletons. The sequenced sample was gut tissue. All receptors derive from a boy between 10 and 17 years old with moderate ulcerative colitis. Both conserved end residues are part of each CDR3. The D gene is left open where the match is weak.

v_gene: TRBV28; d_gene: NA; j_gene: TRBJ2-7; CDR3aa: CASSYGTDGEQYF
v_gene: TRBV6-1; d_gene: NA; j_gene: TRBJ2-7; CDR3aa: CASSPGLASYEQYF
v_gene: TRBV2; d_gene: NA; j_gene: TRBJ1-2; CDR3aa: CASFGGVTFYGYTF
v_gene: TRBV29-1; d_gene: TRBD1; j_gene: TRBJ2-3; CDR3aa: CSVPSLTGGTDTQYF
v_gene: TRBV15; d_gene: NA; j_gene: NA; CDR3aa: CATKDRNSYEQYF
v_gene: TRBV5-6; d_gene: NA; j_gene: TRBJ2-1; CDR3aa: CASSVYNEQFF
v_gene: TRBV7-2; d_gene: TRBD1; j_gene: TRBJ2-1; CDR3aa: CASSLGPNRGANNEQFF
v_gene: TRBV6-1; d_gene: TRBD1; j_gene: TRBJ1-5; CDR3aa: CASSGTGKYQPQHF
v_gene: TRBV30; d_gene: TRBD2; j_gene: TRBJ2-5; CDR3aa: CAWRGLAGVQTQYF
v_gene: TRBV6-1; d_gene: NA; j_gene: TRBJ2-1; CDR3aa: CASSTLAEAYNEQFF
v_gene: TRBV7-3; d_gene: NA; j_gene: TRBJ2-5; CDR3aa: CASSLGAQETQYF
v_gene: TRBV21-1; d_gene: NA; j_gene: TRBJ2-7; CDR3aa: CASKTGEEQYF
v_gene: TRBV14; d_gene: NA; j_gene: TRBJ2-1; CDR3aa: CASSGRGAWRGIEQFF
v_gene: TRBV7-9; d_gene: NA; j_gene: TRBJ2-4; CDR3aa: CASSLGRGRGGKNIQYF
v_gene: TRBV7-8; d_gene: NA; j_gene: TRBJ1-5; CDR3aa: CASSLTGSPNQPQHF
v_gene: TRBV5-1; d_gene: NA; j_gene: TRBJ1-1; CDR3aa: CASSPLTGTNTEAFF
v_gene: TRBV4-2; d_gene: NA; j_gene: TRBJ1-4; CDR3aa: CASSRDLANEKLFF
v_gene: TRBV7-6; d_gene: TRBD1; j_gene: TRBJ1-2; CDR3aa: CASSLGQGTGYTF
v_gene: TRBV2; d_gene: NA; j_gene: TRBJ2-2; CDR3aa: CARKRGTGELFF
v_gene: TRBV25-1; d_gene: NA; j_gene: TRBJ1-1; CDR3aa: CASSQIQGSEAFF
v_gene: TRBV28; d_gene: TRBD2; j_gene: TRBJ2-2; CDR3aa: CASSLYLAGVSGELFF
v_gene: TRBV6-1; d_gene: NA; j_gene: TRBJ1-5; CDR3aa: CASSETWQGQPQHF
v_gene: TRBV5-1; d_gene: NA; j_gene: TRBJ2-7; CDR3aa: CASSLGSGAFSYEQYF
v_gene: TRBV19; d_gene: NA; j_gene: TRBJ2-7; CDR3aa: CASSIEGGSLLNEQYF
v_gene: TRBV9; d_gene: TRBD2; j_gene: TRBJ2-5; CDR3aa: CASRGLAGIQYF
v_gene: TRBV6-6; d_gene: NA; j_gene: TRBJ2-1; CDR3aa: CASSYEARGSGEQFF
v_gene: TRBV7-2; d_gene: NA; j_gene: TRBJ1-5; CDR3aa: CASSLTTLHQPQHF
v_gene: TRBV6-1; d_gene: NA; j_gene: TRBJ1-2; CDR3aa: CASSDYGYTF
v_gene: TRBV18; d_gene: NA; j_gene: TRBJ2-2; CDR3aa: CASSPWVSGELFF
v_gene: TRBV5-6; d_gene: NA; j_gene: TRBJ1-1; CDR3aa: CASSLGPWGTEAFF
v_gene: TRBV19; d_gene: NA; j_gene: TRBJ2-6; CDR3aa: CASSIGISGANVLTF
v_gene: TRBV2; d_gene: TRBD2; j_gene: TRBJ2-7; CDR3aa: CASKAGLADFYEQYF
v_gene: TRBV11-1; d_gene: TRBD1; j_gene: TRBJ2-3; CDR3aa: CASSPTGTGVGKDTQYF
v_gene: TRBV7-2; d_gene: NA; j_gene: TRBJ1-2; CDR3aa: CASSPDGVFYGYTF
v_gene: TRBV7-2; d_gene: NA; j_gene: TRBJ1-1; CDR3aa: CASQQGGLGNTEAFF
v_gene: TRBV7-6; d_gene: TRBD2; j_gene: TRBJ2-1; CDR3aa: CASSLILTSGGANEQFF
v_gene: TRBV5-6; d_gene: NA; j_gene: TRBJ2-4; CDR3aa: CASSSAPGRGNIQYF
v_gene: TRBV14; d_gene: NA; j_gene: TRBJ2-7; CDR3aa: CASSPIGPLVYEQYF
v_gene: TRBV15; d_gene: NA; j_gene: TRBJ2-5; CDR3aa: CATSRDRQETQYF
v_gene: TRBV9; d_gene: NA; j_gene: TRBJ2-5; CDR3aa: CASSVGQNQETQYF
v_gene: TRBV23-1; d_gene: TRBD1; j_gene: TRBJ2-1; CDR3aa: CASSQSGQGADNEQFF
v_gene: TRBV7-6; d_gene: NA; j_gene: TRBJ1-6; CDR3aa: CASSLGGTNSPLHF
v_gene: TRBV6-5; d_gene: NA; j_gene: TRBJ1-5; CDR3aa: CASSYSSNQPQHF
v_gene: TRBV11-3; d_gene: NA; j_gene: TRBJ1-4; CDR3aa: CASSLGDTSHEKLFF
v_gene: TRBV5-6; d_gene: TRBD2; j_gene: TRBJ2-1; CDR3aa: CASSTGVTARSGGEQFF
v_gene: TRBV5-8; d_gene: TRBD1; j_gene: TRBJ2-7; CDR3aa: CASSPYRTGGGYEQYF
v_gene: TRBV4-2; d_gene: NA; j_gene: TRBJ2-7; CDR3aa: CASSQGLRAYEQYF
v_gene: TRBV28; d_gene: NA; j_gene: TRBJ2-7; CDR3aa: CASSSYRIGWEQYF
v_gene: TRBV19; d_gene: TRBD1; j_gene: TRBJ1-2; CDR3aa: CASSARTGETYGYTF
v_gene: TRBV7-2; d_gene: NA; j_gene: TRBJ1-1; CDR3aa: CASSFGGSATEAFF
v_gene: TRBV11-2; d_gene: TRBD1; j_gene: TRBJ2-6; CDR3aa: CASSLGPGTGYTGANVLTF
v_gene: TRBV11-2; d_gene: NA; j_gene: TRBJ1-3; CDR3aa: CASSPMTENTIYF
v_gene: TRBV6-6; d_gene: NA; j_gene: TRBJ1-3; CDR3aa: CASSPPGAGNTIYF
v_gene: TRBV5-4; d_gene: NA; j_gene: TRBJ2-7; CDR3aa: CASSLGKRGPYEQYF
v_gene: TRBV28; d_gene: NA; j_gene: TRBJ2-7; CDR3aa: CASTPRWVGEQYF